These T cell receptor beta chains were read from a single sample in a study of beta chain features in type 1 diabetes. TCRdb keeps only in-frame clones here, not all; method: immunoSEQ multiplex PCR. The repertoire holds about 160,000 clones, with 8% to 9.5% as singletons. The specimen was central memory CD4+ T cells from blood. The source of these receptors is a woman younger than 35 with type 1 diabetes. CDR3s include the opening cysteine and the closing phenylalanine or tryptophan. The order of the fields is V gene, clone size, J gene, D gene, CDR3 protein, CDR3 DNA. D genes are given only for firm matches. Some rows mark clone size as missing; the rest say once, few, many or name a class of expanded clone.

v_gene: TRBV5-1
abundance: few
j_gene: TRBJ1-4
d_gene: NA
CDR3aa: CASSFNSNEKLFF
CDR3nt: TGCGCCAGCAGCTTCAACAGCAATGAAAAACTGTTTTTT

v_gene: TRBV29-1
abundance: few
j_gene: TRBJ1-2
d_gene: TRBD1
CDR3aa: CSVEVLTGNGYTF
CDR3nt: TGCAGCGTTGAAGTTTTGACAGGGAATGGCTACACCTTC

v_gene: TRBV7-9
abundance: NA
j_gene: TRBJ1-6
d_gene: NA
CDR3aa: CASSLAGAGRNSPLHF
CDR3nt: TGTGCCAGCAGCTTAGCCGGGGCAGGGAGGAATTCACCCCTCCACTTT

v_gene: TRBV19
abundance: NA
j_gene: TRBJ2-2
d_gene: NA
CDR3aa: CASSVHRDNTGELFF
CDR3nt: TGTGCCAGTAGTGTACACCGGGACAATACCGGGGAGCTGTTTTTT

v_gene: TRBV13
abundance: NA
j_gene: TRBJ2-1
d_gene: TRBD2
CDR3aa: CASSPRTRGLGLARTYNEQFF
CDR3nt: TGTGCCAGCAGCCCTAGGACTAGGGGGCTTGGACTAGCGAGAACCTACAATGAGCAGTTCTTC

v_gene: TRBV27
abundance: few
j_gene: TRBJ2-7
d_gene: NA
CDR3aa: CASRWRVEHEQYF
CDR3nt: TGTGCCAGCAGGTGGAGGGTAGAACACGAGCAGTACTTC

v_gene: TRBV4-2
abundance: few
j_gene: TRBJ2-3
d_gene: NA
CDR3aa: CASSQARGTDTQYF
CDR3nt: TGTGCCAGCAGCCAAGCCCGGGGGACAGATACGCAGTATTTT

v_gene: TRBV7-9
abundance: few
j_gene: TRBJ2-7
d_gene: NA
CDR3aa: CASSLSSRAQGEQYF
CDR3nt: TGTGCCAGCAGCTTATCGAGTCGGGCCCAGGGCGAGCAGTACTTC

v_gene: TRBV7-2
abundance: few
j_gene: TRBJ1-4
d_gene: TRBD1
CDR3aa: CASSHRQGAATNEKLFF
CDR3nt: TGTGCCAGCAGCCATAGACAGGGGGCTGCAACTAATGAAAAACTGTTTTTT

v_gene: TRBV4-2
abundance: NA
j_gene: TRBJ2-1
d_gene: NA
CDR3aa: CASSQDISSRYNEQFF
CDR3nt: TGTGCCAGCAGCCAAGATATTAGTTCCCGCTACAATGAGCAGTTCTTC

v_gene: TRBV11-3
abundance: NA
j_gene: TRBJ2-7
d_gene: TRBD2
CDR3aa: CASSLPGLATYEQYF
CDR3nt: TGTGCCAGCAGCTTACCGGGACTAGCCACCTACGAGCAGTACTTC

v_gene: TRBV7-2
abundance: many
j_gene: TRBJ2-7
d_gene: NA
CDR3aa: CASSPRQDRASEQYF
CDR3nt: TGTGCCAGCAGCCCCCGACAGGACAGAGCCAGCGAGCAGTACTTC

v_gene: TRBV27
abundance: NA
j_gene: TRBJ2-5
d_gene: NA
CDR3aa: CASREQGDETQYF
CDR3nt: TGTGCCAGCAGAGAACAGGGAGATGAGACCCAGTACTTC

v_gene: TRBV6-1
abundance: NA
j_gene: TRBJ2-1
d_gene: NA
CDR3aa: CASSEGLVDYNEQFF
CDR3nt: TGTGCCAGCAGTGAAGGCCTAGTTGACTACAATGAGCAGTTCTTC

v_gene: TRBV5-1
abundance: NA
j_gene: TRBJ2-1
d_gene: NA
CDR3aa: CASSSLAPETRSSYNEQFF
CDR3nt: TGCGCCAGCAGCTCACTAGCTCCTGAGACGAGGAGCTCCTACAATGAGCAGTTCTTC

v_gene: TRBV9
abundance: few
j_gene: TRBJ2-1
d_gene: TRBD2
CDR3aa: CASSPTPSGKGRNEQFF
CDR3nt: TGTGCCAGCAGCCCCACCCCTAGCGGAAAAGGGCGCAATGAGCAGTTCTTC

v_gene: TRBV25-1
abundance: once
j_gene: TRBJ2-5
d_gene: TRBD1
CDR3aa: CASSLPGQGEETQYF
CDR3nt: TGTGCCAGCAGTTTACCGGGACAGGGGGAAGAGACCCAGTACTTC

v_gene: TRBV29-1
abundance: few
j_gene: TRBJ1-2
d_gene: NA
CDR3aa: CSVLTEPNYGYTF
CDR3nt: TGCAGCGTCTTGACAGAGCCTAACTATGGCTACACCTTC

v_gene: TRBV9
abundance: NA
j_gene: TRBJ1-6
d_gene: TRBD1
CDR3aa: CASSVGTGGSSPLHF
CDR3nt: TGTGCCAGCAGCGTAGGGACAGGGGGAAGTTCACCCCTCCACTTT

v_gene: TRBV4-3
abundance: few
j_gene: TRBJ2-7
d_gene: TRBD1
CDR3aa: CASSRVASTGDEQYF
CDR3nt: TGCGCCAGCAGCCGAGTCGCTTCCACAGGGGACGAGCAGTACTTC

v_gene: TRBV5-4
abundance: NA
j_gene: TRBJ1-1
d_gene: TRBD1
CDR3aa: CASPFRDRSFMNTEAFF
CDR3nt: TGTGCCAGCCCCTTCCGGGACAGATCTTTCATGAACACTGAAGCTTTCTTT

v_gene: TRBV5-1
abundance: NA
j_gene: TRBJ1-1
d_gene: NA
CDR3aa: CASSLNPGNTEAFF
CDR3nt: TGCGCCAGCAGCTTGAATCCAGGGAACACTGAAGCTTTCTTT

v_gene: TRBV28
abundance: NA
j_gene: TRBJ2-7
d_gene: NA
CDR3aa: CASFSHFGEQYF
CDR3nt: TGTGCCAGCTTTAGCCACTTTGGCGAGCAGTACTTC

v_gene: TRBV12-5
abundance: few
j_gene: TRBJ2-2
d_gene: TRBD2
CDR3aa: CASQGLANTGELFF
CDR3nt: TGTGCTAGTCAGGGACTAGCAAACACCGGGGAGCTGTTTTTT

v_gene: TRBV7-9
abundance: NA
j_gene: TRBJ2-4
d_gene: NA
CDR3aa: CASSLGWGDIQYF
CDR3nt: TGTGCCAGCAGCCTCGGTTGGGGGGACATTCAGTACTTC

v_gene: TRBV5-4
abundance: few
j_gene: TRBJ2-3
d_gene: NA
CDR3aa: CASSARARGASDTQYF
CDR3nt: TGTGCCAGCAGCGCCCGAGCTCGGGGGGCGTCAGATACGCAGTATTTT

v_gene: TRBV18
abundance: few
j_gene: TRBJ2-1
d_gene: TRBD2
CDR3aa: CASSGLASYNEQFF
CDR3nt: TGTGCCAGCTCAGGACTAGCGAGTTACAATGAGCAGTTCTTC

v_gene: TRBV5-4
abundance: few
j_gene: TRBJ2-5
d_gene: NA
CDR3aa: CASSPRRGREETQYF
CDR3nt: TGTGCCAGCAGCCCCCGGAGGGGGAGGGAAGAGACCCAGTACTTC

v_gene: TRBV5-4
abundance: NA
j_gene: TRBJ2-2
d_gene: TRBD2
CDR3aa: CASSGRTSGNTGELFF
CDR3nt: TGTGCCAGCAGCGGGCGGACTAGCGGGAATACCGGGGAGCTGTTTTTT

v_gene: TRBV18
abundance: few
j_gene: TRBJ2-3
d_gene: NA
CDR3aa: CASSVGGTDTQYF
CDR3nt: TGTGCCAGCTCAGTCGGGGGCACAGATACGCAGTATTTT

v_gene: TRBV18
abundance: NA
j_gene: TRBJ1-5
d_gene: NA
CDR3aa: CASSPSRGNQPQHF
CDR3nt: TGTGCCAGCTCACCATCCAGGGGCAATCAGCCCCAGCATTTT

v_gene: TRBV11-2
abundance: NA
j_gene: TRBJ1-2
d_gene: TRBD1
CDR3aa: CASSIRVDRGGYTF
CDR3nt: TGTGCCAGCAGCATTCGGGTTGACAGGGGTGGCTACACCTTC

v_gene: TRBV10-2
abundance: few
j_gene: TRBJ2-7
d_gene: NA
CDR3aa: CASSESSGQNFQQYF
CDR3nt: TGCGCCAGCAGTGAGTCGAGCGGACAGAACTTTCAGCAGTACTTC

v_gene: TRBV29-1
abundance: few
j_gene: TRBJ2-1
d_gene: NA
CDR3aa: CSVAYSIYNEQFF
CDR3nt: TGCAGCGTTGCTTACTCGATCTACAATGAGCAGTTCTTC

v_gene: TRBV27
abundance: NA
j_gene: TRBJ1-5
d_gene: TRBD1
CDR3aa: CASSLKQGFGSNQPQHF
CDR3nt: TGTGCCAGCAGTTTAAAACAGGGGTTCGGCAGTAATCAGCCCCAGCATTTT

v_gene: TRBV1
abundance: NA
j_gene: TRBJ2-3
d_gene: NA
CDR3aa: CTSSPPQRGCTDTQYF
CDR3nt: TGCACCAGCAGCCCCCCGCAGCGGGGGTGCACAGATACGCAGTATTTT

v_gene: TRBV4-3
abundance: NA
j_gene: TRBJ2-7
d_gene: NA
CDR3aa: CASSQDQGSYEQYF
CDR3nt: TGCGCCAGCAGCCAAGATCAGGGGAGCTACGAGCAGTACTTC

v_gene: TRBV2
abundance: few
j_gene: TRBJ2-5
d_gene: TRBD1
CDR3aa: CASSADRGIETQYF
CDR3nt: TGTGCCAGCAGTGCGGACAGGGGGATCGAGACCCAGTACTTC

v_gene: TRBV11-3
abundance: NA
j_gene: TRBJ2-3
d_gene: NA
CDR3aa: CASSGLAFSTDTQYF
CDR3nt: TGTGCCAGCAGCGGCCTAGCGTTTAGCACAGATACGCAGTATTTT

v_gene: TRBV2
abundance: NA
j_gene: TRBJ2-5
d_gene: TRBD1
CDR3aa: CASRGDRGKQETQYF
CDR3nt: TGTGCCAGCAGAGGGGACAGGGGGAAACAAGAGACCCAGTACTTC

v_gene: TRBV7-2
abundance: NA
j_gene: TRBJ2-7
d_gene: TRBD2
CDR3aa: CASSVSGRAGEQYF
CDR3nt: TGTGCCAGCAGCGTTAGCGGGAGGGCCGGCGAGCAGTACTTC

v_gene: TRBV28
abundance: few
j_gene: TRBJ2-5
d_gene: NA
CDR3aa: CASRESSGRQTETQYF
CDR3nt: TGTGCCAGCCGAGAAAGTAGCGGCCGCCAGACCGAGACCCAGTACTTC

v_gene: TRBV30
abundance: few
j_gene: TRBJ2-3
d_gene: NA
CDR3aa: CAWRDGELRGQYF
CDR3nt: TGTGCCTGGAGGGACGGGGAGTTACGGGGGCAGTATTTT

v_gene: TRBV29-1
abundance: few
j_gene: TRBJ2-3
d_gene: NA
CDR3aa: CSVGQGNPTDTQYF
CDR3nt: TGCAGCGTTGGACAAGGTAATCCCACAGATACGCAGTATTTT

v_gene: TRBV5-1
abundance: NA
j_gene: TRBJ2-2
d_gene: TRBD1
CDR3aa: CASSFIPLTGTGGPGELFF
CDR3nt: TGCGCCAGCAGCTTTATCCCCCTGACCGGGACAGGAGGTCCCGGGGAGCTGTTTTTT

v_gene: TRBV28
abundance: NA
j_gene: TRBJ2-3
d_gene: NA
CDR3aa: CASSPTLADTQYF
CDR3nt: TGTGCCAGCAGTCCAACTTTAGCAGATACGCAGTATTTT

v_gene: TRBV28
abundance: few
j_gene: TRBJ1-5
d_gene: TRBD1
CDR3aa: CASSFGTANQPQHF
CDR3nt: TGTGCCAGCAGTTTTGGGACAGCCAATCAGCCCCAGCATTTT

v_gene: TRBV11-2
abundance: NA
j_gene: TRBJ2-4
d_gene: TRBD2
CDR3aa: CASSLPGLAGGRAKNIQYF
CDR3nt: TGTGCCAGCAGCTTACCGGGACTAGCGGGAGGGCGAGCCAAAAACATTCAGTACTTC

v_gene: TRBV25-1
abundance: few
j_gene: TRBJ1-1
d_gene: NA
CDR3aa: CASTSAGPYTEAFF
CDR3nt: TGTGCCAGCACCTCCGCAGGGCCCTACACTGAAGCTTTCTTT

v_gene: TRBV27
abundance: NA
j_gene: TRBJ1-2
d_gene: NA
CDR3aa: CASSSRRGYTF
CDR3nt: TGTGCCAGCAGTTCGCGCAGGGGCTACACCTTC

v_gene: TRBV19
abundance: few
j_gene: TRBJ2-1
d_gene: NA
CDR3aa: CASSMLTTYNEQFF
CDR3nt: TGTGCCAGTAGTATGTTAACAACCTACAATGAGCAGTTCTTC